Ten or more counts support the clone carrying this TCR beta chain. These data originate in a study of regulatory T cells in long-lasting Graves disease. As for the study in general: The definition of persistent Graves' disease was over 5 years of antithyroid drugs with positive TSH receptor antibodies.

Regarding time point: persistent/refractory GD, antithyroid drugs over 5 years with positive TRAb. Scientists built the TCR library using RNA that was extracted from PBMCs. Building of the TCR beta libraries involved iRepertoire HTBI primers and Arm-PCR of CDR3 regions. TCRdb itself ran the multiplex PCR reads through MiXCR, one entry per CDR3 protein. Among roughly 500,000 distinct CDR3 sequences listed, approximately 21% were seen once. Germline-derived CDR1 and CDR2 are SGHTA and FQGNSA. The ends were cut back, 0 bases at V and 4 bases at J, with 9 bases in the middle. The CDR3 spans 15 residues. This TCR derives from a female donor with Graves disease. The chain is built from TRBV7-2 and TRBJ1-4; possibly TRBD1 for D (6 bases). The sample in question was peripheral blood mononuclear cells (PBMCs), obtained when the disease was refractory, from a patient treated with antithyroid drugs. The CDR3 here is CASSLAQGFNEKLFF. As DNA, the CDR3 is TGTGCCAGCAGCTTAGCCCAGGGGTTTAATGAAAAACTGTTTTTT. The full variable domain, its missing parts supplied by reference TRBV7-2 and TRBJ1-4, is GAGVSQSPSNKVTEKGKDVELRCDPISGHTALYWYRQSLGQGLEFLIYFQGNSAPDKSGLPSDRFSAERTGGSVSTLTIQRTQQEDSAVYLCASSLAQGFNEKLFFGSGTQLSVL.